Presented here are 11 T cell receptor beta chains from one specimen sequenced in a study of CXCR3-negative and CXCR3-positive naive CD8 T cells. Notes on the study in general: CXCR3-positive naive cells carried more hydrophobic TRB CDR3s than CXCR3-negative naive cells did.

The study made its TRB cDNA libraries by 5' RACE, adding UMI labels. Using the 5' RACE reads, TCRdb records one entry per CDR3 protein without DNA. This sample's table has about 150,000 distinct CDR3 sequences. No antigen is known for these receptors. Sequences were obtained from naive CXCR3+ CD8+ T cells from blood. The subset was: CD45RO-CCR7+CD27+CD95- naive CD8+ T cells expressing CXCR3 (TNR3+). The receptor set was obtained from a human donor in good health. Some clones in this sample may be carry-over from other donors' samples.

The chain recombines TRBV2 with TRBJ2-1; the D gene TCRdb calls, TRBD1, cannot be checked with no DNA. Germline CDR1 and CDR2: SNHLY and FYNNEI. The CDR3 contains 12 residues. The CDR3 protein is CASPRSGGEQFF.

The V call is TRBV27, the J call TRBJ2-1; TCRdb designates TRBD1, a call that cannot be tested without DNA. The CDR3 has 13 amino acids. Per the germline V gene, CDR1 is MNHEY and CDR2 is SMNVEV (reference sequence). The CDR3 is CASRRGVNNEQFF.

The chain employs TRBV7-9 and TRBJ2-7; the TCRdb call, TRBD2, lacks DNA for checking. Germline lookup yields CDR1 SEHNR and CDR2 FQNEAQ (reference sequence). The CDR3 has 12 amino acids. Here the CDR3 reads CASSPSTVEQYF.

The rearrangement uses TRBV11-2 and TRBJ2-1; TCRdb returns TRBD1, unconfirmable since there is no DNA. The CDR3 is made up of 15 amino acids. Germline CDR1 and CDR2: SGHAT and FQNNGV. The CDR3 region is CASSSRDIDYNEQFF.

The V call is TRBV6-5, the J call TRBJ2-7. The CDR3 covers 15 residues. The germline gives CDR1 MNHEY, CDR2 SVGAGI. The CDR3 is CASSYGQEAGYEQYF.

The rearrangement uses TRBV10-1 and TRBJ2-2; TCRdb picks TRBD1, but there is no DNA to check that call. CDR1 is WNHNN, CDR2 SYGVQD, per germline (reference sequence). This CDR3 is built from 15 residues. The CDR3 region is CASRHGTDNTGELFF.

The chain links TRBV4-1 to TRBJ2-2; checking the TCRdb D call of TRBD1 is not possible without DNA. Germline V lookup: CDR1 MGHRA, CDR2 YSYEKL. CDR3 length equals 15 residues. CDR3 amino acids: CASSHLRGGTGELFF.

The chain combines TRBV29-1 with TRBJ2-1; TCRdb gives TRBD1 as the D gene, but with no DNA this cannot be confirmed. Germline values: CDR1 SQVTM, CDR2 ANQGSEA. CDR3 length equals 13 residues. CDR3 in amino acids: CSVEGQGGHEQFF.

The J gene is TRBJ2-1, the V gene TRBV27; TCRdb picks TRBD1, but there is no DNA to check that call. Germline CDR1 is MNHEY and CDR2 is SMNVEV (reference sequence). The CDR3 is 15 residues long. The CDR3 sequence: CASSFQGGAYNEQFF.

The chain employs TRBV7-3 and TRBJ2-1; absent DNA, TCRdb's TRBD1 call cannot be checked. This CDR3 has 13 residues. CDR1 and CDR2 (germline): SGHTA, FQGTGA. The CDR3 sequence is CASSHRDYNEQFF.

This chain connects TRBV6-5 to TRBJ2-2. Germline CDR1 and CDR2: MNHEY and SVGAGI. This CDR3 contains 15 residues. The CDR3 spells CASSYRTKNTGELFF.